This T cell receptor beta chain was captured in a study of identical twins. Using its own MiXCR run on the 5' RACE reads, TCRdb lists one record per CDR3 protein. The sample holds about 340,000 distinct CDR3 sequences, 9% to 15% seen once. Concerning this clonotype itself: Its antigen is currently unknown.

The CDR3 contains 16 residues. The ends were cut back, 1 base at V and 0 bases at J, with 9 bases in the middle. The germline V gene encodes CDR1 MGHRA and CDR2 YSYEKL. Whole-study findings and limits: Possibly, invariant MAIT and iNKT cells partly confounded zero-insertion analyses. Low generation probability was overrepresented in out-of-frame alpha sequences shared by twins.

These data are also associated with another study on yellow fever vaccine responses in identical twins. Turning to that study: A vaccine T cell response that seemed partly convergent and partly personalized was reported in twins.

The chain recombines TRBV4-1 with TRBJ1-4; D possibly corresponds to TRBD1 (5 bases). Sequences were obtained from CD8+ T cells sorted from blood. This TCR derives from a woman aged 18-29 years in good health. CDR3 sequence (DNA): TGCGCCAGCAGCCAAGGAACAGGTACAACTAATGAAAAACTGTTTTTT. It specifies CASSQGTGTTNEKLFF.